This T cell receptor (beta chain) was sequenced in a study of T cell clonality in common variable immunodeficiency. Regarding the study as a whole: Common variable immunodeficiency TCR beta sequences reportedly had fewer deletions and N-nucleotide insertions. Compared with controls, CVID subjects had fewer shared TCRbeta clones.

This clone was detected a few times. Antigen unknown. From the germline J gene comes the end of the CDR3, since the read stops 3 residues before it. Measured with immunoSEQ multiplex PCR; TCRdb has only the in-frame clones, and not every one. The repertoire consists of about 40,000 clones, none detected only once. The V gene lost 3 bases and the J gene lost 4 bases, with 12 bases spanning the gap. The CDR3 has 13 residues. Per germline, CDR1 DFQATT and CDR2 SNEGSKA (reference sequence). The clonotype comes from a person aged 18-69 years in good health. This chain uses TRBV20-1 with TRBJ1-1; D is unclear. Sequenced material: peripheral blood mononuclear cells. CDR3 amino acids: CSASRGSVTEAFF. The sequenced part of the CDR3 DNA is TGCAGTGCTAGTCGGGGTTCGGTCACTGAA.